Presented here are 30 T cell receptor beta chains from one specimen sequenced in a study of prognosis after radiotherapy for stage I lung cancer. Two-round multiplex PCR amplified TCR beta CDR3 from genomic DNA. During first-round PCR, primers specific to each TRBV and TRBJ gene were used. MiXCR, applied by TCRdb to the multiplex PCR reads, yields one record per CDR3 protein. The table includes tens of thousands of distinct CDR3 sequences, roughly 40% detected once. This material consisted of PBMCs, taken before or after stereotactic body radiation therapy (not recorded which). These receptors came from a donor aged 50 or older with non-small cell lung cancer.

Remarks on this clonotype: This may stem from a read error, because a much larger clone lies one nucleotide away. The chain recombines TRBV19 with TRBJ2-4, with TRBD1 matching 7 bases. V shed 3 bases and J 8 bases; nucleotides not matched to a gene: 10. Germline CDR1 reads LNHDA; CDR2 reads SQIVND (reference sequence). CDR3 length: 15 amino acids. In nucleotides, the CDR3 is TGTGCCAGTAGTATTCTACGACAGGGATCTCACATTCAGTACTTC. Encoded protein: CASSILRQGSHIQYF.

This clonotype was counted at least ten times. The chain recombines TRBV7-2 with TRBJ2-1; D is possibly TRBD1 (6 bases). Per the germline V gene, CDR1 is SGHTA and CDR2 is FQGNSA. The CDR3 extends over 14 amino acids. Deletions cut 1 base from V and 7 bases from J, with 11 bases between. CDR3: CASSLGAGVNEQFF. Written as DNA, the CDR3 is TGTGCCAGCAGCTTAGGGGCAGGGGTGAATGAGCAGTTCTTC.

The V gene is TRBV6-5, the J gene TRBJ2-7; D is perhaps TRBD1 (6 bases). This CDR3 region has 15 residues. Trimming took off 6 bases at V and 2 bases at J, with 17 bases between the two ends. Germline V gene data show CDR1 as MNHEY and CDR2 as SVGAGI. The CDR3 protein is CASSYRWDIAYEQYF. The CDR3 bases are TGTGCCAGCAGCTACCGATGGGACATCGCCTACGAGCAGTACTTC.

This clonotype was detected many times. The chain carries TRBV29-1 and TRBJ1-1; D is possibly TRBD1 (5 bases). The germline V gene encodes CDR1 SQVTM and CDR2 ANQGSEA. V lost 4 bases to trimming and J lost 5 bases, with 20 bases between them. This CDR3 is 15 amino acids long. CDR3 region: CSVVGGDFEGTEAFF. The CDR3, as DNA: TGCAGCGTTGTGGGGGGGGACTTCGAGGGGACTGAAGCTTTCTTT.

This clonotype has at least ten counts. This sequence joins TRBV18 and TRBJ1-5; 8 nucleotides line up with TRBD1. The CDR3 has 14 residues. Germline assignment: CDR1 KGHSH and CDR2 LQKENI. V lost 2 bases and J lost 5; bases outside the gene matches: 2. The CDR3 spells CASSPGQGDQPQHF. In nucleotides, the CDR3 is TGTGCCAGCTCACCAGGACAGGGCGATCAGCCCCAGCATTTT.

Details on this clonotype: Given a far larger clone just one base away, this is likely a sequencing read error. This chain links TRBV6-4 with TRBJ2-7, with a tentative D call TRBD1 (5 bases). The CDR3 sequence is 12 residues long. Trimming shortened V by 5 bases and J by 5 bases, and 10 bases separated the two germline ends. From germline, CDR1 is MRHNA and CDR2 SNTAGT. CDR3 sequence reads: CASSFKGNEQYF. DNA for the CDR3: TGTGCCAGCAGTTTTAAGGGGAACGAGCAGTACTTC.

As regards this clonotype: With only one base between it and a far larger clone, this is likely a read error. The chain employs TRBV6-5 and TRBJ2-7, with D possibly matching TRBD2 (6 bases). The length of the CDR3 is 13 residues. Germline CDR1 MNHEY, CDR2 SVGAGI. CDR3 sequence: CASTPVGGYDQYF. The CDR3 DNA reads TGTGCCAGCACCCCGGTGGGGGGTTACGACCAGTACTTC.

In the case of this clonotype: A junction end diverges from the germline sequence, so it may reflect a read error. The V call is TRBV24-1, the J call TRBJ2-3; no reliable D call. The CDR3 loop spans 15 amino acids. Germline CDR1 reads KGHDR; CDR2 reads SFDVKD. CDR3 in DNA: TGTGCCACCAGTGATATCACAGTGAACACAGATACACAGTATTTT. Amino acids: CATSDITVNTDTQYF.

This clonotype was counted many times. In DNA, the CDR3 is TGTGCCAGCGCTGGGGGCAAGGGGAGCAATCAGCCCCAGCATTTT. This translates into CASAGGKGSNQPQHF. This chain links TRBV27 with TRBJ1-5; the D gene is possibly TRBD1 (6 bases). V lost 8 bases, J lost 1 base, and 15 bases lay in between. The CDR3 loop spans 15 amino acids. Germline CDR1 MNHEY, CDR2 SMNVEV (reference sequence).

A word on this clonotype: This clone may be a read error of a much larger clone one base away. The V call is TRBV4-2, the J call TRBJ2-7, with 11 bases identical to TRBD2. This CDR3 has 16 amino acids. The germline V gene encodes CDR1 LGHNA and CDR2 YNFKEQ. V gave up 0 bases and J gave up 7 bases; unmatched junction bases: 8. The CDR3 is CASSQEPLAGEREQYF. In DNA form, the CDR3 reads TGTGCCAGCAGCCAAGAACCACTAGCGGGGGAGCGGGAGCAGTACTTC.

Details on this clonotype: This likely traces to a read error, being one base from a far larger clone. The chain has TRBV6-5 and TRBJ1-2; D perhaps matches TRBD1 (5 bases). CDR1 is MNHEY, CDR2 SVGAGI, per germline. The CDR3 consists of 12 residues. The CDR3 spells CATITTYRSGSF. In DNA form, the CDR3 reads TGTGCCACCATCACCACTTACAGGAGTGGCAGCTTC.

This clonotype appeared many times. The chain carries TRBV7-2 and TRBJ2-5, with D hard to call. CDR3 length equals 11 residues. The V end was cut by 4 bases, the J end by 2 bases, with 2 bases between. Germline lookup yields CDR1 SGHTA and CDR2 FQGNSA. The CDR3 sequence: CASSSQETQYF. CDR3 nucleotides: TGTGCCAGCAGCTCTCAAGAGACCCAGTACTTC.

The chain couples TRBV7-9 to TRBJ1-2; TRBD1 matches 8 bases. Trimming removed 3 bases from V and 6 bases from J; junction bases left unmatched: 6. Germline assignment: CDR1 SEHNR and CDR2 FQNEAQ (reference sequence). The CDR3 is made up of 14 amino acids. Written as DNA, the CDR3 is TGTGCCAGCAGCTTGGAGGACAGGGTAAATGGCTACACCTTC. Translation gives CASSLEDRVNGYTF.

The genes are TRBV7-2 and TRBJ1-3, with a weak D call TRBD1 (5 bases). The CDR3 covers 14 residues. V was shortened by 9 bases and J by 4 bases, with 16 bases between the two germline ends. Per germline, CDR1 SGHTA and CDR2 FQGNSA. CDR3 DNA sequence: TGTGCCAGTATCGCGGGGCAGGGAGGAAACACCATATATTTT. As protein: CASIAGQGGNTIYF.

This clonotype appeared many times. This chain links TRBV4-1 with TRBJ2-7; TRBD2 matches at 8 bases. V lost 5 bases and J lost 0; bases outside the gene matches: 3. CDR1 is MGHRA, CDR2 YSYEKL, per germline. The CDR3 sequence is 14 residues long. The DNA of the CDR3 is TGCGCCAGCAGCAAGCGGGGGAGCTCCTACGAGCAGTACTTC. Translating gives CASSKRGSSYEQYF.

This clonotype was recorded many times. The chain recombines TRBV7-3 with TRBJ2-6; the D is unclear. This CDR3 spans 18 amino acids. Germline CDR1 reads SGHTA; CDR2 reads FQGTGA. Deletions cut 5 bases from V and 0 bases from J, with 17 bases between. The DNA for the CDR3 is TGTGCCAGCAGCCCCGTCCGACCGCAGAGCTCTGGGGCCAACGTCCTGACTTTC. Amino acids: CASSPVRPQSSGANVLTF.

This clonotype was observed many times. The rearrangement uses TRBV5-8 and TRBJ1-4; D uncertain. Per the germline V gene, CDR1 is SGHTS and CDR2 is YDEGEE. The CDR3 is made up of 13 amino acids. The ends were cut back, 4 bases at V and 11 bases at J, with 15 bases in the middle. CDR3 nucleotide sequence: TGTGCCAGCAGCCCGAACCCCGGCGGGAAACTGTTTTTT. Translating it yields CASSPNPGGKLFF.

The J gene is TRBJ2-2, the V gene TRBV6-1, with TRBD2 matching over 8 bases. This CDR3 is 16 amino acids long. The V gene end was trimmed by 6 bases and the J gene end by 7 bases; junction bases not matched to a gene: 13. The germline V gene encodes CDR1 MNHNS and CDR2 SASEGT. The CDR3 bases are TGTGCCAGCAGGCGACACAGCGGGAGAGGGGTCGGGGAGCTGTTTTTT. Amino acid sequence: CASRRHSGRGVGELFF.

In the case of this clonotype: A far larger clone is one nucleotide away, so this likely arose from a read error. The gene calls are TRBV6-1 and TRBJ1-2, with 7 bases that match TRBD1. Trimming took 7 bases from V and 8 from J; bases not matched to a gene: 10. Per germline, CDR1 MNHNS and CDR2 SASEGT. The CDR3 covers 13 residues. Here the CDR3 reads CASISDRVGGYTF. CDR3 bases: TGTGCCAGCATTTCTGACAGGGTCGGAGGCTACACCTTC.

This clonotype was seen a single time. An end of the junction differs from the germline gene, which may be a read error. The CDR3 sequence is CDSSPLRDGNAEAFF. The DNA for the CDR3 is TGTGACAGTAGCCCCCTCCGGGACGGGAACGCTGAAGCTTTCTTT. The genes are TRBV19 and TRBJ1-1, with D maybe TRBD1 (5 bases). This CDR3 is 15 amino acids long. CDR1 and CDR2 (germline): LNHDA, SQIVND (reference sequence).

This clonotype was counted ten times or more. The V gene is TRBV27, the J gene TRBJ1-5, with a tentative D call TRBD1 (6 bases). CDR1 is MNHEY and CDR2 is SMNVEV in the germline V gene (reference sequence). Trimming left V 5 bases short and J 0 bases short, with 14 bases between. The CDR3 is 16 residues long. The CDR3 nucleotides read TGTGCCAGCAGTCCGATAGGACAGTATAGCAATCAGCCCCAGCATTTT. Translated: CASSPIGQYSNQPQHF.

This clonotype is categorized as medium-sized. The genes are TRBV11-2 and TRBJ2-7; TRBD1 aligns across 7 bases. CDR3 size: 14 residues. Per the germline V gene, CDR1 is SGHAT and CDR2 is FQNNGV. Trimming cost V 4 bases and J 0 bases; bases outside gene matches: 3. The CDR3 here is CASSYNRGSYEQYF. CDR3 DNA: TGTGCCAGCAGCTACAACAGGGGCTCCTACGAGCAGTACTTC.

This clonotype was found many times. The chain combines TRBV7-6 with TRBJ1-2; TRBD1 is a possible D gene (5 bases). The CDR3 is 13 amino acids. Germline CDR1 and CDR2: SGHVS and FNYEAQ. The ends were cut back, 6 bases at V and 4 bases at J, with 12 bases in the middle. CDR3 loop: CASSTGGGYGYTF. The CDR3 region has the DNA TGTGCCAGCAGTACAGGAGGTGGCTATGGCTACACCTTC.

This clonotype was recorded at least ten times. This chain links TRBV7-2 with TRBJ2-7; no clear D. The CDR3 contains 15 residues. Deletions cut 1 base from V and 4 bases from J, with 14 bases between. Germline CDR1 is SGHTA and CDR2 is FQGNSA. CDR3 in amino acids: CASSLGSWQIYEQYF. Written as DNA, the CDR3 is TGTGCCAGCAGCTTAGGGAGCTGGCAGATATACGAGCAGTACTTC.

This clonotype was counted at least ten times. This chain joins TRBV24-1 and TRBJ2-2, with 7 bases fitting TRBD2. The CDR3 totals 16 residues. The V and J ends lost 4 bases and 5 bases, in that order; junction bases with no gene match: 9. Germline V gene sequence: CDR1 KGHDR, CDR2 SFDVKD. The CDR3 nucleotides read TGTGCCACCAGTGACCCCGGACTAGTAGCTACCGGGGAGCTGTTTTTT. Translating it yields CATSDPGLVATGELFF.

This clonotype has ten or more counts. The gene calls are TRBV9 and TRBJ2-7, with 9 positions matching TRBD1. V gave up 3 bases and J gave up 5 bases; unmatched junction bases: 6. The germline V gene encodes CDR1 SGDLS and CDR2 YYNGEE. The CDR3 loop spans 14 amino acids. CDR3 sequence (DNA): TGTGCCAGCAGCGCCTGGGACAGGGACGACGAGCAGTACTTC. It is translated as CASSAWDRDDEQYF.

The count of this clonotype is one. The V and J genes are TRBV6-1 and TRBJ1-6; D not certain. This CDR3 is 15 amino acids long. Germline CDR1 and CDR2: MNHNS and SASEGT. Between the trimmed V and J ends, which lost 7 bases and 4 bases, there was a span of 14 bases. CDR3 region: CASTPRGGYNSPLHF. The CDR3 DNA is TGTGCCAGCACCCCGCGAGGTGGGTATAATTCACCCCTCCACTTT.

With regard to this clonotype: One end of the junction varies from germline; a read error may be responsible. V usage is TRBV6-2 or TRBV6-3 and J usage is TRBJ2-3, with D perhaps matching TRBD1 or TRBD2 (5 bases each). From germline, CDR1 is MNHEY and CDR2 SVGEGT. The CDR3 has 13 amino acids. As DNA, the CDR3 is TGTGCCAGCGGCCTAGCTAGCACAGGTACGCAGTATTTT. Encoded protein: CASGLASTGTQYF.

This clonotype occurred many times. V gene TRBV2 combines with J gene TRBJ2-5, with D possibly matching TRBD1 (6 bases). This CDR3 contains 13 residues. Germline lookup yields CDR1 SNHLY and CDR2 FYNNEI. Deletions cut 6 bases from V and 4 bases from J, with 12 bases between. CDR3 bases: TGTGCCAGCAGATACAGGGCCGGAGAGACCCAGTACTTC. Translated: CASRYRAGETQYF.

About this clonotype: One end of the junction does not line up with germline, which may come from a read error. This chain links TRBV2 with TRBJ2-2; the D call may be TRBD1 or TRBD2 (5 bases each). The CDR3 has 14 amino acids. Germline CDR1 is SNHLY and CDR2 is FYNNEI. CDR3 residues: CAGSSVGETGELLF. In DNA, the CDR3 is TGTGCCGGATCTTCTGTGGGGGAAACCGGGGAGCTGCTTTTT.